This is a list of T cell receptor beta chains from one sample in a study of shared clonotypes between healthy human individuals. This table comes from immunoSEQ multiplex PCR, and its TCRdb copy is limited to in-frame clones, with some not included. Among hundreds of thousands of clones listed, approximately 96% were seen once. The sample consisted of naive CD8+ T cells sorted from blood. The receptors originated from a young man in good health. Both conserved end residues are trimmed from each CDR3. A D gene is named only where the DNA matches it firmly.

d_call,v_call,j_call,cdr3_aa
-,TRBV9,TRBJ2-1,ASSVGSASYNEQF
-,TRBV7-2,TRBJ2-7,ASSSSVGGDGYEQY
-,TRBV7-9,TRBJ2-5,ASSSPDGYGETQY
TRBD2,TRBV7-2,TRBJ2-7,ASSILGRDYEQY
-,TRBV10-3,TRBJ2-1,AISPDRGLEF
TRBD2,TRBV4-2,TRBJ2-5,ASSEGLGRGSQY
-,TRBV12-5,TRBJ1-5,ASGLVGQPYSNQPQH
-,TRBV10-3,TRBJ2-2,AISELDTGELF
TRBD1,TRBV18,TRBJ2-3,ASSPAPGQVPDTQY
-,TRBV7-9,TRBJ2-6,ASRPTGTLAGANVLT
TRBD2,TRBV27,TRBJ2-7,ASSLSPLLAGVTYEQY
-,TRBV29-1,TRBJ2-1,SGVPDVTSSYNEQF
TRBD1,TRBV29-1,TRBJ2-7,SVHVAGQGGEQY
-,TRBV4-3,TRBJ2-1,ASSQDPAGLTYNEQF
TRBD2,TRBV7-8,TRBJ2-3,AVSGRPLEDTQY
-,TRBV7-9,TRBJ2-7,ASSLDALGLSYEQY
-,TRBV11-2,TRBJ2-1,ASSLVGNEQF
TRBD1,TRBV27,TRBJ2-5,ASRPWTGEETQY